The sequence of this T cell receptor beta chain was determined in a study of blood T cell repertoires in COVID-19. Overall study context: PBMCs, B-cell-depleted T cells, or T cells were the source of the cDNA or gDNA that made up the material.

The CDR3 spans 16 residues. CDR1 and CDR2 from the germline V gene are SGHTA and FQGNSA. V shed 4 bases, J shed 5 bases, and the junction held 11 bases outside the gene matches. Method: immunoSEQ multiplex PCR; TCRdb's copy keeps in-frame clones and lacks some. Here the sample spans some 340,000 clones, about 87% being singletons. Those who participated ranged in age from roughly 18 to 90 years and resided in about two dozen US areas. Cohorts were based on clinical histories the participants reported. Symptom resolution, clearance, or two negative PCRs marked the recovered donors of Cohort 3. The J gene is TRBJ1-3, the V gene TRBV7-2, with 7 bases fitting TRBD1. The specimen sequenced was PBMCs or T cells enriched from blood (not recorded which). The sequence was collected from a woman under 40 who had recovered from COVID-19. CDR3 protein: CASSSARGSIRNTIYF. The CDR3 bases are TGTGCCAGCAGCTCCGCCAGGGGGTCTATTAGAAACACCATATATTTT.